These T cell receptor beta chains were read from a single sample in a study of Graves' ophthalmopathy and Graves' hyperthyroidism. TCRdb called the multiplex PCR reads again in MiXCR, with one record for every CDR3 protein. Among around 1.1 million distinct CDR3 sequences listed, about two fifths were seen once. The sample comprised peripheral blood or thyroid tissue (not recorded which). The receptors here all came from an adult man with Graves' hyperthyroidism. CDR3s include the opening cysteine and the closing phenylalanine or tryptophan. Fields, in order: CDR3 protein, CDR3 DNA, clone size, V gene, J gene, D gene. The D gene is left open where the match is weak. The size field is filled for only some rows; it gives once, few, many or a size class.

CASGFQGGETQYF	TGTGCTAGTGGTTTCCAGGGCGGAGAGACCCAGTACTTC	few	TRBV12-5	TRBJ2-5	-
CASSPGERMNTEAFF	TGTGCCAGCAGCCCAGGTGAGCGCATGAACACTGAAGCTTTCTTT	-	TRBV4-2	TRBJ1-1	-
CATSRDSGANTGELFF	TGTGCCACCAGCAGAGATTCCGGGGCGAACACCGGGGAGCTGTTTTTT	few	TRBV24-1	TRBJ2-2	-
CASSVSGTATYEQYF	TGCGCCAGCAGCGTGTCCGGGACAGCAACGTACGAGCAGTACTTC	many	TRBV4-1	TRBJ2-7	TRBD1
CASSHPQGEYGYTF	TGTGCCAGCAGCCACCCCCAAGGGGAGTATGGCTACACCTTC	-	TRBV7-9	TRBJ1-2	-
CASSGTADNSPLHF	TGCGCCAGCAGCGGGACAGCAGATAATTCACCCCTCCACTTT	many	TRBV2	TRBJ1-6	TRBD1
CASSAGLAEHQETQYF	TGCGCCAGCAGTGCCGGACTAGCGGAGCATCAAGAGACCCAGTACTTC	-	TRBV6-5	TRBJ2-5	TRBD2
CASQGVNEKLFF	TGTGCCAGTCAGGGGGTTAATGAAAAACTGTTTTTT	few	TRBV2	TRBJ1-4	TRBD1
CASSEPDSNDWGYGYTF	TGCGCCAGCAGTGAGCCGGACAGCAATGATTGGGGATATGGCTACACCTTC	-	TRBV10-2	TRBJ1-2	-
CASSLGGQFEKLFF	TGCGCCAGCAGCTTGGGGGGACAGTTTGAAAAACTGTTTTTT	-	TRBV5-1	TRBJ1-4	TRBD1
CASSLPSDREVHQPQHF	TGCGCCAGCAGCCTCCCATCGGACAGGGAAGTCCATCAGCCCCAGCATTTT	few	TRBV4-1	TRBJ1-5	TRBD1
CSVGGGKTYEQCF	TGCAGCGTTGGGGGGGGGAAGACCTACGAGCAGTGCTTC	once	TRBV29-1	TRBJ2-7	TRBD2
CASSLYEDRESNEKLFF	TGTGCCAGCAGTTTATACGAGGACCGGGAAAGTAATGAAAAACTGTTTTTT	-	TRBV28	TRBJ1-4	-
CASSERQGASTSTDTQYF	TGTGCCAGCAGTGAGAGGCAGGGGGCTTCGACTAGCACAGATACGCAGTATTTT	-	TRBV25-1	TRBJ2-3	TRBD1
CASSQAIAGGPYEQYF	TGCGCCAGCAGCCAAGCTATAGCAGGGGGCCCCTACGAGCAGTACTTC	-	TRBV4-1	TRBJ2-7	TRBD1
CASRRRTGGNSPLHF	TGTGCCAGCAGAAGAAGGACAGGGGGTAATTCACCCCTCCACTTT	-	TRBV10-2	TRBJ1-6	TRBD1
CSASHRQVNQPQHF	TGCAGTGCTAGCCATAGACAGGTCAATCAGCCCCAGCATTTT	many	TRBV20-1	TRBJ1-5	-
CASSPTGTSSYERYF	TGTGCCAGCAGCCCGACGGGGACTAGCAGTTACGAGCGGTACTTC	many	TRBV12-3/TRBV12-4	TRBJ2-7	TRBD2
CASSLVLVGRQLGTQYF	TGTGCCAGCAGCTTAGTCCTTGTGGGGCGGCAGCTTGGGACCCAGTACTTC	-	TRBV11-2	TRBJ2-5	-
CASSLVGDTGELFF	TGTGCCAGCAGCTTAGTGGGTGACACCGGGGAGCTGTTTTTT	many	TRBV7-6	TRBJ2-2	-
CASSEYRGGAGELFF	TGTGCCAGCAGTGAATATCGCGGGGGGGCCGGAGAGCTGTTTTTT	-	TRBV2	TRBJ2-2	TRBD2
CASSYVRGDGYTF	TGTGCCAGCAGTTACGTCCGGGGCGATGGCTACACCTTC	-	TRBV6-5	TRBJ1-2	-
CASSLLPGGYVTEAFF	TGTGCCAGCAGCTTACTCCCGGGAGGGTATGTCACTGAAGCTTTCTTT	-	TRBV11-2	TRBJ1-1	-
CASSELAGTGMILRELFF	TGTGCCAGCAGTGAGCTTGCTGGGACAGGGATGATTCTACGGGAGCTGTTTTTT	-	TRBV25-1	TRBJ2-2	TRBD1
CASSLISLGQETQYF	TGTGCCAGCAGCTTGATTTCCCTCGGCCAAGAGACCCAGTACTTC	-	TRBV11-2	TRBJ2-5	-
CASSLAGYETQYF	TGTGCCAGCAGCTTGGCAGGGTACGAGACCCAGTACTTC	many	TRBV5-7	TRBJ2-5	-
CASRNDRELSYEQYF	TGTGCCAGCAGAAACGACAGGGAGCTCTCCTACGAGCAGTACTTC	-	TRBV11-2	TRBJ2-7	TRBD1
CASSPGAGGLETQYF	TGTGCCAGCAGCCCAGGTGCGGGGGGGCTGGAGACCCAGTACTTC	-	TRBV7-2	TRBJ2-5	TRBD2
CASSFSRTGTGYTF	TGTGCCAGCAGCTTCTCCAGGACAGGGACTGGCTACACCTTC	-	TRBV7-3	TRBJ1-2	TRBD1
CASSFGDNVIEKLFF	TGTGCCAGCAGTTTTGGGGACAACGTCATTGAAAAACTGTTTTTT	many	TRBV25-1	TRBJ1-4	-
CASSQISSGNYRAGELFF	TGTGCCAGCAGCCAGATCTCCAGCGGCAACTACCGGGCCGGGGAGCTGTTTTTT	-	TRBV7-8	TRBJ2-2	-
CASSLRLITDTQYF	TGTGCCAGCAGCTTGCGGCTCATCACAGATACGCAGTATTTT	few	TRBV7-2	TRBJ2-3	-
CASSLYRGRMEKLFF	TGTGCCAGCAGCTTATACAGGGGTCGGATGGAAAAACTGTTTTTT	-	TRBV7-2	TRBJ1-4	TRBD1
CSARDLGYGYEQYF	TGCAGTGCTAGAGACTTGGGGTACGGGTACGAGCAGTACTTC	few	TRBV20-1	TRBJ2-7	-
CASSYRTQGGETQYF	TGTGCCAGCAGCTACCGGACACAAGGGGGAGAGACCCAGTACTTC	-	TRBV11-1	TRBJ2-5	-
CASSRLGNQPQHF	TGTGCCAGTAGCCGCCTCGGCAATCAGCCCCAGCATTTT	many	TRBV19	TRBJ1-5	-
CASSSVTGGDQPQHF	TGTGCCAGCAGCTCAGTTACAGGGGGCGATCAGCCCCAGCATTTT	-	TRBV5-5	TRBJ1-5	TRBD1
CSTGTGDSYEQYF	TGCAGTACTGGGACAGGGGACTCCTACGAGCAGTACTTC	-	TRBV20-1	TRBJ2-7	TRBD1
CASSEPDTAIYTF	TGCGCCAGCAGTGAGCCGGACACGGCGATCTACACCTTC	-	TRBV10-2	TRBJ1-2	-
CSGVYRGSPLHF	TGCAGCGGAGTGTACAGGGGTTCACCCCTCCACTTT	-	TRBV29-1	TRBJ1-6	TRBD1
CATSLAEFSYEQYF	TGTGCCACCTCACTAGCGGAATTTTCCTACGAGCAGTACTTC	few	TRBV19	TRBJ2-7	TRBD2
CSAGGMNEKLFF	TGCAGCGCAGGGGGAATGAACGAAAAACTGTTTTTT	-	TRBV29-1	TRBJ1-4	TRBD1
CASSPGGESEQYF	TGTGCCAGCAGCCCAGGGGGAGAGAGCGAGCAGTACTTC	many	TRBV7-8	TRBJ2-7	TRBD1
CASSKNRPTVANSNQPQHF	TGTGCCAGTAGTAAAAACAGACCGACAGTCGCAAATAGCAATCAGCCCCAGCATTTT	few	TRBV19	TRBJ1-5	-
CASSLVPTGLKIPAYEQYF	TGTGCCAGCAGCTTAGTGCCCACAGGGTTGAAGATCCCCGCCTACGAGCAGTACTTC	-	TRBV7-6	TRBJ2-7	-
CASKAPSTYEQYF	TGTGCCAGCAAGGCTCCATCGACCTACGAGCAGTACTTC	many	TRBV6-6	TRBJ2-7	-
CSVVGQGHQPQHF	TGCAGCGTTGTGGGTCAGGGGCATCAGCCCCAGCATTTT	many	TRBV29-1	TRBJ1-5	-
CASSSGLRNQPQHF	TGTGCCAGCAGTTCGGGGCTGCGAAATCAGCCCCAGCATTTT	-	TRBV7-6	TRBJ1-5	-
CASSLRPSGRDTQYF	TGTGCCAGCAGCTTAAGGCCTAGCGGGAGAGATACGCAGTATTTT	-	TRBV11-2	TRBJ2-3	TRBD2
CSAPRVRGNSPLHF	TGCAGTGCTCCCCGGGTAAGGGGCAATTCACCCCTCCACTTT	many	TRBV20-1	TRBJ1-6	-